This TCR beta chain was recovered during a study of blood T cell repertoires in COVID-19. Study context: Donors in the United States, Italy and Spain gave samples during acute or convalescent COVID-19. PBMCs, B-cell-depleted T cells, or T cells provided the cDNA or gDNA that made up the material.

This clone was seen a single time. This same CDR3 is encoded by further DNA sequences in the sample. As handled by the study authors: Estimation of nucleated cell counts relied on the amplification of reference gene primers. The table came from immunoSEQ multiplex PCR; TCRdb's copy has only in-frame clones and leaves some out. That table is the source of V, J and clone size, and D and trimming were worked out from the DNA. The data hold approximately 110,000 clones, with roughly 80% observed a single time. This CDR3 has 12 residues. Trimming took off 3 bases at V and 4 bases at J, with 6 bases between the two ends.

What was sequenced was peripheral blood. The TCR originated in a man aged 65-85 years with active or convalescent COVID-19. This chain connects TRBV12-3 or TRBV12-4 to TRBJ1-2; perhaps TRBD1 as D (6 bases). CDR3 region: CASSLGAYGYTF. In nucleotides, the CDR3 is TGTGCCAGCAGTTTGGGGGCCTATGGCTACACCTTC.